The present T cell receptor beta chain was sequenced within a study of CD8+CD57+ T cells in acquired aplastic anemia. About the study: Quantities of DNA derived from sorted CD4+ and CD8+ cells averaged approximately 3.3 ug.

For CDR3 and TCR beta VDJ profiling, genomic DNA was the template used. A single record per CDR3 protein comes from TCRdb applying MiXCR to the reads. The sample gives under 350,000 distinct CDR3 sequences, about 56% of which show up once; approximately 8.2% is in the top ten. This CDR3 region has 16 residues. Worth noting for this clonotype: Its specificity is not known.

Findings and caveats of the study: Patients and controls had CD8+ Simpson's diversity values that were not significantly distinct. A set of twenty-nine CD8+ CDR3 sequences was shared between patients and controls, and these sequences appeared highly expressed in patients.

The rearrangement joins TRBV3-2 to TRBJ1-1; no check of the table's D call, TRBD1, against the DNA was made. TRBV3-2 represents a pseudogene. The TCR originated in a human donor with severe aplastic anemia or a healthy control (not recorded which). The source material was sorted CD4+, CD8+, or CD8+CD57+ T cells (not recorded which) from PBMCs. The CDR3 sequence: CASSQGTGGMNTEAFF. CDR3 sequence (DNA): TGTGCCAGCAGCCAAGGCACAGGGGGGATGAACACTGAAGCTTTCTTT.